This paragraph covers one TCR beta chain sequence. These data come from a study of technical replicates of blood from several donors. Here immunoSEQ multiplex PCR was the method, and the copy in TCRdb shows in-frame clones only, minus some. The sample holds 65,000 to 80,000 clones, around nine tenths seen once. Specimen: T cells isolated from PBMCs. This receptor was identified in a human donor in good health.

The CDR3 region is CASRGRDSPYEQYF. For the CDR3, the DNA is TGTGCCAGCAGGGGTAGGGACAGCCCCTACGAGCAGTACTTC. The chain is built from TRBV11-3 and TRBJ2-7; TRBD1 matches at 7 bases. The CDR3 extends over 14 amino acids. CDR1 SGHNT and CDR2 YENEEA come from the germline V gene. After removal of 6 bases from V and 2 bases from J, the junction contained 7 bases not matched to a gene. Drawing the rest from reference TRBV11-3 and TRBJ2-7, the complete variable domain is EAGVVQSPRYKIIEKKQPVAFWCNPISGHNTLYWYLQNLGQGPELLIRYENEEAVDDSQLPKDRFSAERLKGVDSTLKIQPAELGDSAVYLCASRGRDSPYEQYFGPGTRLTVT.